By share, the clone carrying this TCR beta chain counts as large (0.1 to 1%). There are 12 residues in the CDR3. V was shortened by 1 base and J by 4 bases, with 5 bases between the two germline ends. Germline CDR1 reads DFQATT; CDR2 reads SNEGSKA (reference sequence). Multiplex touch-down PCR with TRB-A/B primers amplified rearranged V-D-J TRB sequences. In TCRdb, the multiplex PCR reads were re-called with MiXCR into one record per CDR3 protein. Of some 500 distinct CDR3 sequences in the sample, around 27% were seen once. TCR beta rearrangements were amplified from peripheral blood genomic DNA. This entry is derived from a study of T cell repertoires in aging, cancer and after chemotherapy. Across the study: Patients with glioblastoma brain tumors were sampled before and after temozolomide-based therapy.

The sample comprised blood. This receptor was taken from a human donor with a solid tumor. The chain uses TRBV20-1 and TRBJ1-3, with D uncertain. CDR3 sequence (DNA): TGCAGTGCTAGAGTAACCGGAAACACCATATATTTT. This gives the protein CSARVTGNTIYF.